A single TCR beta chain is shown here with its context. The source of the sample is a study of blood T cell repertoires in COVID-19. Study at large: Italy, Spain and the United States were the sources of the convalescent and acute COVID-19 samples. PBMCs, B-cell-depleted T cells, or T cells provided the cDNA or gDNA that made up the material.

In the source study's methods: The assay estimated nucleated cells by amplifying reference gene primers. Here immunoSEQ multiplex PCR was the method, and the copy in TCRdb shows in-frame clones only, minus some. The V and J calls and clone size were taken over from that table, and D and trimming were inferred from the DNA. Of roughly 80,000 clones listed, approximately 90% were seen once; the top ten hold about 8.2%. Per the germline V gene, CDR1 is MNHEY and CDR2 is SMNVEV (reference sequence). J was trimmed by 2 bases and V by 3 bases; bases with no gene match: 11. The CDR3 has 17 residues. This rearrangement joins TRBV27 to TRBJ2-3; 7 bases are a match to TRBD2. The receptor's source is a human donor in a cohort sampled during active COVID-19. The specimen was peripheral blood. The CDR3 protein is CASSFKLREPSTDTQYF. Here the CDR3 DNA reads TGTGCCAGCAGTTTTAAGTTGCGGGAGCCCTCCACAGATACGCAGTATTTT.